What follows are 8 T cell receptor beta chains derived from one specimen sequenced in a study of blood T cell repertoires in COVID-19. Data came from immunoSEQ multiplex PCR; TCRdb stores just in-frame clones and leaves some out. The sample holds a few hundred thousand clones, roughly 90% seen once. The sample was PBMCs or T cells enriched from blood (not recorded which). These receptors came from a woman younger than 45 who had recovered from COVID-19.

This clone has a handful of counts. The rearrangement links TRBV7-8 to TRBJ2-7; TRBD1 agrees at 12 bases. The V segment lost 4 bases and the J segment 7 bases; nucleotides outside the gene matches: 8. CDR1 SGHVS and CDR2 FQNEAQ come from the germline V gene. There are 15 residues in the CDR3. The CDR3 here is CASSSPGQGAREQYF. The CDR3, as DNA: TGTGCCAGCAGCTCACCGGGACAGGGGGCGCGGGAGCAGTACTTC.

V is TRBV5-4 and J is TRBJ2-5; 7 bases agree with TRBD2. The junction had 6 bases not matched to a gene; V was cut back by 0 bases and J by 7 bases. Germline-derived CDR1 and CDR2 are SGHNT and YYREEE (reference sequence). The CDR3 is 14 amino acids. The DNA of the CDR3 is TGTGCCAGCAGCTTGGATGGGAGGGAGGTGACCCAGTACTTC. This encodes CASSLDGREVTQYF.

This clone was counted a single time. The CDR3 loop reads CASSLDQGNTEAFF. The CDR3 DNA reads as TGTGCCAGCAGCTTAGATCAGGGAAACACTGAAGCTTTCTTT. J is TRBJ1-1 and V is TRBV7-9, with a weak D call TRBD1 (5 bases). V was clipped by 1 base and J by 2 bases, with 8 bases between them. Germline CDR1 and CDR2: SEHNR and FQNEAQ (reference sequence). CDR3 length: 14 amino acids.

CDR3 bases: TGTGCCAGCAGCCACCGGACGGGGGAGGGCAATGAGCAGTTCTTC. It specifies CASSHRTGEGNEQFF. The chain employs TRBV4-2 and TRBJ2-1, with TRBD2 identical over 7 bases. V was pared by 3 bases and J by 6 bases, with 8 bases of the junction left unmatched. Germline loops: CDR1 LGHNA, CDR2 YNFKEQ. The CDR3 sequence is 15 residues long.

The chain employs TRBV5-1 and TRBJ2-1; 11 bases match TRBD2. The CDR3 totals 15 residues. With 4 bases clipped from V and 8 bases from J, the junction kept 8 bases outside the gene matches. Looked up from germline, CDR1 is SGHRS and CDR2 is YFSETQ. The CDR3 protein is CASSLSGRAGDEQFF. CDR3 nucleotide sequence: TGCGCCAGCAGCCTTAGCGGGAGGGCCGGCGATGAGCAGTTCTTC.

This clone has only a few counts. The CDR3 region is CSVGETGEPYTF. In DNA form, the CDR3 reads TGCAGCGTGGGTGAGACAGGGGAACCCTACACCTTC. The chain couples TRBV29-1 to TRBJ1-2; TRBD1 aligns across 8 bases. The V gene end was trimmed by 6 bases and the J gene end by 10 bases; junction bases not matched to a gene: 10. Germline CDR1 is SQVTM and CDR2 is ANQGSEA. The CDR3 loop spans 12 amino acids. Full variable domain (outside the CDR3, taken from reference TRBV29-1 and TRBJ1-2): SAVISQKPSRDICQRGTSLTIQCQVDSQVTMMFWYRQQPGQSLTLIATANQGSEATYESGFVIDKFPISRPNLTFSTLTVSNMSPEDSSIYLCSVGETGEPYTFGSGTRLTVV.

The chain carries TRBV4-1 and TRBJ2-3; D is perhaps TRBD1 (6 bases). The CDR3 loop spans 14 amino acids. V lost 1 base to trimming and J lost 5 bases, with 10 bases between them. Germline V gene sequence: CDR1 MGHRA, CDR2 YSYEKL. The CDR3 loop is CASSQARGRDTQYF. CDR3 bases: TGCGCCAGCAGCCAAGCAAGGGGGAGAGATACGCAGTATTTT.

This sequence joins TRBV19 and TRBJ1-5; 7 bases align to TRBD1. The CDR3 has 13 amino acids. V shed 8 bases, J shed 6 bases, and the junction held 7 bases outside the gene matches. The V gene's germline CDR1 is LNHDA and CDR2 SQIVND (reference sequence). The CDR3 region is CASSGTVSQPQHF. In DNA form, the CDR3 reads TGTGCCAGTTCCGGGACAGTTAGTCAGCCCCAGCATTTT.